The 4 T cell receptor beta chains in this list originate from one sample, sequenced in a study of T cell clonotyping in hematopoietic cell transplantation. The time point: recipient sample about 28 days before transplant, after cytoreduction. Clones were read by immunoSEQ multiplex PCR, and TCRdb kept only the in-frame ones, dropping some. The table includes roughly 13,000 clones, 80% to 85% detected once. This specimen was peripheral blood mononuclear cells, taken before stem cell transplant. The source is a man between 60 and 75 years old with acute myeloid leukemia. Some clones in this sample may be carry-over from other donors' samples.

J is TRBJ1-2 and V is TRBV5-1; TRBD1 might be the D (5 bases). Per the germline V gene, CDR1 is SGHRS and CDR2 is YFSETQ. V was trimmed by 6 bases and J by 7 bases, leaving 16 bases between them. The CDR3 has 13 amino acids. Written as DNA, the CDR3 is TGCGCCAGCACCCCGGGGTACGGGGGTGGCTACACCTTC. Translated, it gives CASTPGYGGGYTF.

The V gene is TRBV4-2, the J gene TRBJ2-1; D remains unclear. The CDR3 sequence is 12 residues long. V dropped 3 bases and J dropped 9 bases, with 9 bases sitting between them. Germline V CDR1 and CDR2: LGHNA, YNFKEQ. CDR3 nucleotides: TGTGCCAGCAGCCAGGTCGGTTTTGAGCAGTTCTTC. It specifies CASSQVGFEQFF.

The V call is TRBV7-2, the J call TRBJ2-5; 11 bases line up with TRBD2. Germline V gene lookup returns CDR1 SGHTA and CDR2 FQGNSA. The CDR3 runs to 15 residues. V lost 6 bases and J lost 5; bases outside the gene matches: 8. CDR3 in DNA: TGTGCCAGCAGATCACTAGCGGGGGCGGGGGAGACCCAGTACTTC. Encoded protein: CASRSLAGAGETQYF.

This rearrangement joins TRBV5-1 to TRBJ1-1; D remains unclear. Between the trimmed V and J ends, which lost 6 bases and 0 bases, there was a span of 12 bases. The germline V gene encodes CDR1 SGHRS and CDR2 YFSETQ. This CDR3 contains 14 residues. The CDR3 bases are TGCGCCAGCATCGGCCAAGAAATGAACACTGAAGCTTTCTTT. This codes for CASIGQEMNTEAFF.